The rows below give T cell receptor beta chains drawn from one sample of a study of OX40 agonist ivuxolimab in advanced cancers. Clones were read by immunoSEQ multiplex PCR, and TCRdb kept only the in-frame ones, dropping some. The repertoire holds around 94,000 clones, with about 85% as singletons. Sequencing was performed on CD4+ or CD8+ T cells sorted from blood, taken in a trial of the OX40 agonist ivuxolimab. The receptor source for this set is an adult with an advanced solid tumor such as melanoma, head and neck, liver or kidney cancer. The CDR3 runs from the conserved cysteine through the conserved F or W. The D gene is left open where the match is weak. Not every row has a clone size; where given, it reads once, few, many or a size class.

D: NA
size: NA
V: TRBV7-9
J: TRBJ1-6
CDR3: CASSLEGINSPLHF
DNA: TGTGCCAGCAGCTTAGAAGGGATCAATTCACCCCTCCACTTT

D: NA
size: NA
V: TRBV6-5
J: TRBJ2-7
CDR3: CASSYSRGGEQYF
DNA: TGTGCCAGCAGTTACTCTCGGGGAGGCGAGCAGTACTTC

D: TRBD1
size: NA
V: TRBV27
J: TRBJ1-4
CDR3: CASSLDGTGVEKLFF
DNA: TGTGCCAGCAGTTTGGACGGGACAGGGGTCGAAAAACTGTTTTTT

D: NA
size: NA
V: TRBV11-2
J: TRBJ1-6
CDR3: CASSLGVGSSPLHF
DNA: TGTGCCAGCAGCTTAGGGGTAGGGAGTTCACCCCTCCACTTT

D: NA
size: once
V: TRBV28
J: TRBJ1-1
CDR3: CASSLVQTNTEAFF
DNA: TGTGCCAGCAGTTTAGTGCAGACGAACACTGAAGCTTTCTTT

D: NA
size: NA
V: TRBV11-2
J: TRBJ2-5
CDR3: CASSERIGSKTQYF
DNA: TGTGCCAGCAGCGAAAGGATCGGATCCAAGACCCAGTACTTC

D: TRBD2
size: NA
V: TRBV7-9
J: TRBJ2-5
CDR3: CASSQSGTEETQYF
DNA: TGTGCCAGCAGCCAAAGCGGGACCGAAGAGACCCAGTACTTC

D: TRBD1
size: NA
V: TRBV5-3
J: TRBJ2-5
CDR3: CARSSGQGAGQALPETQYF
DNA: TGTGCCAGAAGCTCCGGACAGGGGGCAGGCCAAGCGCTACCAGAGACCCAGTACTTC

D: TRBD2
size: NA
V: TRBV4-2
J: TRBJ2-7
CDR3: CASSQGDSGRDSEQYF
DNA: TGTGCCAGCAGCCAAGGAGATAGCGGGAGGGATAGCGAGCAGTACTTC

D: TRBD2
size: NA
V: TRBV6-4
J: TRBJ2-3
CDR3: CASSEGSGTTDTQYF
DNA: TGTGCCAGCAGTGAGGGTAGCGGGACCACAGATACGCAGTATTTT

D: NA
size: NA
V: TRBV30
J: TRBJ2-7
CDR3: CAWSPFLPPVSDEQYF
DNA: TGTGCCTGGAGTCCCTTCTTACCTCCAGTTTCGGACGAGCAGTACTTC

D: TRBD2
size: NA
V: TRBV2
J: TRBJ2-7
CDR3: CASSSLAGINYEQYF
DNA: TGTGCCAGCAGTTCCTTAGCGGGGATTAACTACGAGCAGTACTTC

D: TRBD2
size: NA
V: TRBV5-1
J: TRBJ2-1
CDR3: CASSLTSGSLNEQFF
DNA: TGCGCCAGCAGCCTAACTAGCGGGAGCCTCAATGAGCAGTTCTTC

D: NA
size: once
V: TRBV28
J: TRBJ1-2
CDR3: CASASGRVVVYGYTF
DNA: TGTGCCAGCGCCTCCGGCAGGGTGGTAGTCTATGGCTACACCTTC

D: NA
size: once
V: TRBV7-9
J: TRBJ2-7
CDR3: CASSITGNEQYF
DNA: TGTGCCAGCAGCATAACAGGGAACGAGCAGTACTTC

D: NA
size: NA
V: TRBV7-8
J: TRBJ2-3
CDR3: CASSPQPGGSTDTQYF
DNA: TGTGCCAGCAGCCCCCAACCGGGGGGCAGCACAGATACGCAGTATTTT

D: NA
size: NA
V: TRBV12-5
J: TRBJ2-1
CDR3: CASGEQFF
DNA: TGTGCTAGTGGGGAGCAGTTCTTC

D: NA
size: NA
V: TRBV7-9
J: TRBJ2-7
CDR3: CASSLGAYYEQYF
DNA: TGTGCCAGCAGCTTAGGAGCCTACTACGAGCAGTACTTC

D: NA
size: NA
V: TRBV28
J: TRBJ2-1
CDR3: CASSAYNEQFF
DNA: TGTGCCAGCAGTGCCTACAATGAGCAGTTCTTC

D: NA
size: NA
V: TRBV27
J: TRBJ2-3
CDR3: CASSPWTATDTQYF
DNA: TGTGCCAGCAGTCCCTGGACGGCCACAGATACGCAGTATTTT

D: NA
size: NA
V: TRBV11-2
J: TRBJ2-3
CDR3: CASSSWDALNTQYF
DNA: TGTGCCAGCAGCTCCTGGGACGCACTAAATACGCAGTATTTT

D: TRBD1
size: once
V: TRBV18
J: TRBJ1-2
CDR3: CASSPPQGARNYGYTF
DNA: TGTGCCAGCTCACCGCCACAGGGGGCGCGTAACTATGGCTACACCTTC

D: TRBD2
size: once
V: TRBV5-1
J: TRBJ2-2
CDR3: CASSAGTTRTGELFF
DNA: TGCGCCAGCAGCGCTGGGACTACGCGAACCGGGGAGCTGTTTTTT

D: NA
size: once
V: TRBV11-3
J: TRBJ2-2
CDR3: CASSPTHQGSPNTGELFF
DNA: TGTGCCAGCAGCCCCACCCACCAGGGTTCGCCGAACACCGGGGAGCTGTTTTTT

D: NA
size: NA
V: TRBV5-4
J: TRBJ2-5
CDR3: CASSLWDSQETQYF
DNA: TGTGCCAGCAGCTTGTGGGACTCCCAAGAGACCCAGTACTTC

D: NA
size: NA
V: TRBV5-1
J: TRBJ2-1
CDR3: CASSLTHNEQFF
DNA: TGCGCCAGCAGCTTGACCCACAATGAGCAGTTCTTC

D: NA
size: NA
V: TRBV5-6
J: TRBJ2-1
CDR3: CASLGSNDNEQFF
DNA: TGTGCCAGCTTGGGGTCCAACGACAATGAGCAGTTCTTC

D: NA
size: once
V: TRBV5-1
J: TRBJ2-5
CDR3: CASSLGARWEQYF
DNA: TGCGCCAGCAGCTTGGGAGCTCGGTGGGAGCAGTACTTC

D: NA
size: NA
V: TRBV15
J: TRBJ2-4
CDR3: CATLELAKNIQYF
DNA: TGTGCCACCCTGGAGCTAGCCAAAAACATTCAGTACTTC

D: NA
size: NA
V: TRBV28
J: TRBJ1-1
CDR3: CASLGGPTEAFF
DNA: TGTGCCAGCCTGGGGGGACCCACTGAAGCTTTCTTT

D: NA
size: NA
V: TRBV2
J: TRBJ2-1
CDR3: CASRKEGVYNEQFF
DNA: TGTGCCAGCAGGAAAGAAGGAGTGTACAATGAGCAGTTCTTC

D: NA
size: few
V: TRBV2
J: TRBJ1-1
CDR3: CASSGQRSTEAFF
DNA: TGTGCCAGCAGTGGACAGAGGTCCACTGAAGCTTTCTTT

D: NA
size: few
V: TRBV2
J: TRBJ2-2
CDR3: CASSDQETELFF
DNA: TGTGCCAGCAGTGATCAGGAGACAGAGCTGTTTTTT

D: NA
size: NA
V: TRBV5-1
J: TRBJ2-7
CDR3: CASQRDTPYEQYF
DNA: TGCGCCAGCCAGAGGGACACCCCCTACGAGCAGTACTTC

D: TRBD2
size: once
V: TRBV5-1
J: TRBJ2-2
CDR3: CASSSRLAGGTGELFF
DNA: TGCGCCAGCAGCTCCCGACTAGCGGGGGGAACCGGGGAGCTGTTTTTT

D: NA
size: NA
V: TRBV5-6
J: TRBJ2-6
CDR3: CASSPLGALDSGANVLTF
DNA: TGTGCCAGCAGCCCTCTCGGGGCTCTCGACTCTGGGGCCAACGTCCTGACTTTC

D: TRBD1
size: NA
V: TRBV18
J: TRBJ2-7
CDR3: CASSPGQGGLYEQYF
DNA: TGTGCCAGCTCACCGGGACAGGGAGGACTCTACGAGCAGTACTTC

D: NA
size: NA
V: TRBV7-9
J: TRBJ2-7
CDR3: CASSFGPEPRSEYF
DNA: TGTGCCAGCAGCTTCGGGCCGGAACCACGTTCGGAGTACTTC

D: NA
size: NA
V: TRBV27
J: TRBJ2-5
CDR3: CASSTFREGTQYF
DNA: TGTGCCAGCAGTACCTTCCGTGAGGGGACCCAGTACTTC

D: NA
size: NA
V: TRBV30
J: TRBJ2-2
CDR3: CAWSVAGTNTGELFF
DNA: TGTGCCTGGAGTGTTGCCGGGACCAACACCGGGGAGCTGTTTTTT

D: NA
size: NA
V: TRBV7-2
J: TRBJ2-7
CDR3: CASSQVGSRPGVGYEQYF
DNA: TGTGCCAGCAGCCAAGTGGGATCACGTCCAGGGGTTGGCTACGAGCAGTACTTC

D: NA
size: NA
V: TRBV30
J: TRBJ2-2
CDR3: CAWSSGGAWTGELFF
DNA: TGTGCCTGGAGTTCCGGGGGCGCATGGACCGGGGAGCTGTTTTTT

D: TRBD1
size: NA
V: TRBV28
J: TRBJ1-5
CDR3: CASKKGGGRYSNQPQHF
DNA: TGTGCCAGCAAAAAGGGAGGGGGCCGCTATAGCAATCAGCCCCAGCATTTT

D: NA
size: NA
V: TRBV11-2
J: TRBJ1-4
CDR3: CASSLSEKNEKLFF
DNA: TGTGCCAGCAGCTTGTCTGAGAAGAATGAAAAACTGTTTTTT

D: NA
size: medium-sized
V: TRBV4-1
J: TRBJ1-2
CDR3: CASSQVDMGFTNYGYTF
DNA: TGCGCCAGCAGCCAGGTCGATATGGGCTTCACTAACTATGGCTACACCTTC

D: NA
size: NA
V: TRBV5-6
J: TRBJ2-1
CDR3: CASTRGIPYNEQFF
DNA: TGTGCCAGCACCAGGGGAATCCCCTACAATGAGCAGTTCTTC

D: NA
size: once
V: TRBV11-2
J: TRBJ2-7
CDR3: CASSDGWISYEQYF
DNA: TGTGCCAGCAGCGACGGGTGGATCTCCTACGAGCAGTACTTC

D: NA
size: once
V: TRBV19
J: TRBJ1-1
CDR3: CASHTVRFGNTEAFF
DNA: TGTGCCAGTCACACAGTTAGGTTTGGGAACACTGAAGCTTTCTTT

D: NA
size: NA
V: TRBV11-3
J: TRBJ2-2
CDR3: CASSFLVGTGELFF
DNA: TGTGCCAGCAGCTTTCTTGTTGGTACCGGGGAGCTGTTTTTT

D: NA
size: NA
V: TRBV5-1
J: TRBJ1-4
CDR3: CASSLVLQPNEKLFF
DNA: TGCGCCAGCAGCTTGGTGCTTCAGCCTAATGAAAAACTGTTTTTT

D: TRBD2
size: NA
V: TRBV27
J: TRBJ2-2
CDR3: CAISGTNTGELFF
DNA: TGTGCCATTAGCGGGACGAACACCGGGGAGCTGTTTTTT

D: NA
size: NA
V: TRBV23-1
J: TRBJ2-7
CDR3: CASSQPINRPVSGEQYF
DNA: TGCGCCAGCAGTCAACCAATCAACAGGCCAGTAAGCGGCGAGCAGTACTTC

D: NA
size: NA
V: TRBV28
J: TRBJ1-4
CDR3: CASSLYQGTTNEKLFF
DNA: TGTGCCAGCAGTTTATACCAGGGAACAACTAATGAAAAACTGTTTTTT

D: NA
size: NA
V: TRBV2
J: TRBJ1-1
CDR3: CASSRGPLTEAFF
DNA: TGTGCCAGCAGTCGAGGTCCACTCACTGAAGCTTTCTTT

D: NA
size: NA
V: TRBV7-9
J: TRBJ1-3
CDR3: CASTSSTLNPGNTIYF
DNA: TGTGCCAGCACCTCCTCCACCTTAAATCCCGGAAACACCATATATTTT

D: NA
size: few
V: TRBV7-9
J: TRBJ1-5
CDR3: CASGGPNQPQHF
DNA: TGTGCCAGCGGGGGGCCCAATCAGCCCCAGCATTTT

D: TRBD1
size: NA
V: TRBV18
J: TRBJ2-2
CDR3: CASSRTGINTGELFF
DNA: TGTGCCAGCTCGCGGACAGGGATAAACACCGGGGAGCTGTTTTTT